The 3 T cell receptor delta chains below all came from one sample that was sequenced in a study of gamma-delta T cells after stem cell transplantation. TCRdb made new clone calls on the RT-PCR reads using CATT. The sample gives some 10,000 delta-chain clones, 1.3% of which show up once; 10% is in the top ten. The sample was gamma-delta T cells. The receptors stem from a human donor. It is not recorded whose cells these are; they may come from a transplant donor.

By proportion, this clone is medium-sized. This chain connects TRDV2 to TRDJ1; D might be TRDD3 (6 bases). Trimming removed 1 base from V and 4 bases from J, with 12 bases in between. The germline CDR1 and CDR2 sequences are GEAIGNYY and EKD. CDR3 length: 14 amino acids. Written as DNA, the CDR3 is TGTGCCTGTGACACGATGGGGGGTTACGATAAACTCATCTTT. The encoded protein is CACDTMGGYDKLIF.

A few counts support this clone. The CDR3 nucleotides read TGTGCCTGTGACGGACTGGGGGCCCCCACCGATAAACTCATCTTT. Its translation: CACDGLGAPTDKLIF. The V call is TRDV2, the J call TRDJ1, with 8 nucleotides matching TRDD3. CDR1 is GEAIGNYY and CDR2 is EKD in the germline V gene. There are 15 residues in the CDR3. The J segment lost 1 base and the V segment lost 3 bases, leaving 6 bases of the junction unmatched.

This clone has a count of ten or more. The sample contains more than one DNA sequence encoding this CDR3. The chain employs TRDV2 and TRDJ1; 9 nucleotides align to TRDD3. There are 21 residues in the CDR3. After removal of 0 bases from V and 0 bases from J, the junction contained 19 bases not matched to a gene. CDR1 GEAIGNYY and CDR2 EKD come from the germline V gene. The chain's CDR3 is CACDTLISTGGPIPNTDKLIF. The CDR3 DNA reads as TGTGCCTGTGACACCCTTATTAGTACTGGGGGACCAATACCTAACACCGATAAACTCATCTTT.